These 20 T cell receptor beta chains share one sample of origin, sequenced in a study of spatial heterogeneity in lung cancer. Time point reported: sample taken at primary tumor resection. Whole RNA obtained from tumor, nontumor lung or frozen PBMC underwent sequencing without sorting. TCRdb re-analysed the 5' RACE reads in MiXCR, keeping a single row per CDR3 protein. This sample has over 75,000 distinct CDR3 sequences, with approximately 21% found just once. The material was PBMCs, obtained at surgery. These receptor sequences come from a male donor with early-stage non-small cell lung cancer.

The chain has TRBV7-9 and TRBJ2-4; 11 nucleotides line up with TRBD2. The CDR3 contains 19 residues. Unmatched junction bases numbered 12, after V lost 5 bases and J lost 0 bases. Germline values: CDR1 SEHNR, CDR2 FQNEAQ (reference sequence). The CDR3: CASSGPGLAERIAKNIQYF. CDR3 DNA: TGTGCCAGCAGCGGACCGGGACTAGCGGAGCGAATAGCCAAAAACATTCAGTACTTC. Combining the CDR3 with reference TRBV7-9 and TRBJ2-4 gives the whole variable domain DTGVSQNPRHKITKRGQNVTFRCDPISEHNRLYWYRQTLGQGPEFLTYFQNEAQLEKSRLLSDRFSAERPKGSFSTLEIQRTEQGDSAMYLCASSGPGLAERIAKNIQYFGAGTRLSVL.

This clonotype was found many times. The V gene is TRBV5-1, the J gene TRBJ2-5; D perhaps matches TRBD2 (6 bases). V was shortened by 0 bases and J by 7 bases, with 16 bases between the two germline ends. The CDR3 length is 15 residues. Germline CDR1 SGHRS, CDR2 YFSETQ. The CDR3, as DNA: TGCGCCAGCAGCTTGGGTGGTAGCGGAATGGTGACCCAGTACTTC. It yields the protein CASSLGGSGMVTQYF.

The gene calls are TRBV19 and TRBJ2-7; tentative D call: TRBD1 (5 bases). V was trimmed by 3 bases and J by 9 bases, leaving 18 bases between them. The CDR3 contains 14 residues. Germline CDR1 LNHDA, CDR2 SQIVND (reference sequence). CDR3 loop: CASSIRVGLLGQYF. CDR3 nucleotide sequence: TGTGCCAGTAGTATCAGGGTCGGCCTTCTCGGGCAGTACTTC.

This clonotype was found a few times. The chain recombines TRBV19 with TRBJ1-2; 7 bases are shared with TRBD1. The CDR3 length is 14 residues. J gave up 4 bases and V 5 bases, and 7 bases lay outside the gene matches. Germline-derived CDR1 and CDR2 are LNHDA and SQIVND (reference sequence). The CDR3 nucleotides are TGTGCCAGTAGTCGGGGACAGCTGATCTATGGCTACACCTTC. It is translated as CASSRGQLIYGYTF.

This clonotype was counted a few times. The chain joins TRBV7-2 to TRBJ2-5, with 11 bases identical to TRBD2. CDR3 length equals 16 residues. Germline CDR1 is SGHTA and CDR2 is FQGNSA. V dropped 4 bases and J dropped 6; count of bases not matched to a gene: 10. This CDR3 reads CASSSTILAGAKTQYF. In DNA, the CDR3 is TGTGCCAGCAGCTCAACCATACTAGCGGGGGCAAAGACCCAGTACTTC.

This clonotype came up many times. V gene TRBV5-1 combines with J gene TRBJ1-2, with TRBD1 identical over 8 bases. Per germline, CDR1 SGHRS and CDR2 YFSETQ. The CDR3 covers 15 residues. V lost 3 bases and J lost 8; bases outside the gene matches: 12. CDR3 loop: CASSSPGQVSSGYTF. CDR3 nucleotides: TGCGCCAGCAGCTCTCCGGGACAGGTATCGAGCGGCTACACCTTC.

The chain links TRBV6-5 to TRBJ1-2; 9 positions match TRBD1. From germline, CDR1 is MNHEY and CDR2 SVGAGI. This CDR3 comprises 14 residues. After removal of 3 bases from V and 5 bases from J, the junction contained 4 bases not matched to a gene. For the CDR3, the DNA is TGTGCCAGCAGTTATACGGGACAGGGTTATGGCTACACCTTC. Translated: CASSYTGQGYGYTF.

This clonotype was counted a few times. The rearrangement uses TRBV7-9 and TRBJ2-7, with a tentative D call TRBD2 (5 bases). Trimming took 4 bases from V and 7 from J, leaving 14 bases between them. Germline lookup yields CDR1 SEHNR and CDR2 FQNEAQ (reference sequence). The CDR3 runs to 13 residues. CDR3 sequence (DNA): TGTGCCAGCAGCTCCCACGAGGGCGGGGAGCAGTACTTC. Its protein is CASSSHEGGEQYF.

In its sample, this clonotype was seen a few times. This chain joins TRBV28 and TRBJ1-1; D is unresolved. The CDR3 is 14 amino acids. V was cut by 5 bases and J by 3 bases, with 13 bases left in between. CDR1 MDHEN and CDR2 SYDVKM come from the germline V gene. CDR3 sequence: CASSGGRIDTEAFF. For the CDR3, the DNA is TGTGCCAGCAGTGGTGGACGGATTGACACTGAAGCTTTCTTT.

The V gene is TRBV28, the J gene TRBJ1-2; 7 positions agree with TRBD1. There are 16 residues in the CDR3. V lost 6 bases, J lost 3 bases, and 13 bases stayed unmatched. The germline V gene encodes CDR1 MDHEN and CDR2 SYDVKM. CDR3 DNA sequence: TGTGCCAGCAGCTCCTTAGACAGGGCCCTGTACTATGGCTACACCTTC. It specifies CASSSLDRALYYGYTF.

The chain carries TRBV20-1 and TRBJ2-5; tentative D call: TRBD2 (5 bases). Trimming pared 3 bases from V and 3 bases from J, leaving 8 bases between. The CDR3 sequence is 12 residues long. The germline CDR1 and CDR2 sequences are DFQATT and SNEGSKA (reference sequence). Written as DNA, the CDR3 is TGCAGTGCTAGGCCCGGGAAAGAGACCCAGTACTTC. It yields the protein CSARPGKETQYF.

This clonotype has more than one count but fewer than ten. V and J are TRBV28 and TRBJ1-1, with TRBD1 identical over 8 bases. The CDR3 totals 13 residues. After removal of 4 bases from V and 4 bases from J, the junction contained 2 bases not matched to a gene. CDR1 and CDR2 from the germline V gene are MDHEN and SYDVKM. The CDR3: CASSSGQVTEAFF. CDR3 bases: TGTGCCAGCAGTTCGGGACAGGTCACTGAAGCTTTCTTT.

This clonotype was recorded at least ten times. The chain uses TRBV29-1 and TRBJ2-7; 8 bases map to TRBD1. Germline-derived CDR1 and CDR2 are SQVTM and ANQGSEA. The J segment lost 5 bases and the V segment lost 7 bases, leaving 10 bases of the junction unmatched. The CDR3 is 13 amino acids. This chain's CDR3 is CSGGTGTGNEQYF. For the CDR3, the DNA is TGCAGCGGGGGGACAGGTACGGGCAACGAGCAGTACTTC.

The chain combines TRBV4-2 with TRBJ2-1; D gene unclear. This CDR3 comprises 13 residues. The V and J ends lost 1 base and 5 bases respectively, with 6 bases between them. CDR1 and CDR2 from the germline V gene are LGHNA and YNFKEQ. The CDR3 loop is CASSQVLDNEQFF. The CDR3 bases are TGTGCCAGCAGCCAAGTGCTAGACAATGAGCAGTTCTTC.

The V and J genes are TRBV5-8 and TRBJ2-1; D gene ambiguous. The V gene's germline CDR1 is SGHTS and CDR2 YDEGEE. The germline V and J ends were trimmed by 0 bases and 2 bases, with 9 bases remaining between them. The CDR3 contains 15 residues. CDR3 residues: CASSLGANPYNEQFF. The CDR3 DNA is TGTGCCAGCAGCTTGGGTGCGAATCCCTACAATGAGCAGTTCTTC.

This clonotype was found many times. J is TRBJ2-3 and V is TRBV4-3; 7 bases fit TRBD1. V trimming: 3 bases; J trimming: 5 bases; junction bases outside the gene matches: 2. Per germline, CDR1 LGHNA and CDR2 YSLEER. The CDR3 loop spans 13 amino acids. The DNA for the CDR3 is TGCGCCAGCAGCCAGAGACAGGGAGATACGCAGTATTTT. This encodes CASSQRQGDTQYF.

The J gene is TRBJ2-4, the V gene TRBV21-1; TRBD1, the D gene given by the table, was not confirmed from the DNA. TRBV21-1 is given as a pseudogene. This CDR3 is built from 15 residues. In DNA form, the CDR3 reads TGTGCCAGCAGCACGACCCCCGGGGCCAAAAACATTCAGTACTTC. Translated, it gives CASSTTPGAKNIQYF.

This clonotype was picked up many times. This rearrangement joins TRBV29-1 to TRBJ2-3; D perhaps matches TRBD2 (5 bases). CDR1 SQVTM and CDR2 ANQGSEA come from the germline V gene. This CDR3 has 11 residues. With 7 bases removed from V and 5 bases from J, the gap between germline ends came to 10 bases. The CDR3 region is CSGRRVDTQYF. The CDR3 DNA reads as TGCAGCGGTCGGCGGGTAGATACGCAGTATTTT.

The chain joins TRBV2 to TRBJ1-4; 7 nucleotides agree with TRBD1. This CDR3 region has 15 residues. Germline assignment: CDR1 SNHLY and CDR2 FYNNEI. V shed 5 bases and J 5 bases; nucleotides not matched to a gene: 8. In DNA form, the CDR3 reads TGTGCCAGCAGTATTCCGGGACAGAGGAATGAAAAACTGTTTTTT. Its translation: CASSIPGQRNEKLFF. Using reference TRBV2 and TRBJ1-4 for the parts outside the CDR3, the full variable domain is EPEVTQTPSHQVTQMGQEVILRCVPISNHLYFYWYRQILGQKVEFLVSFYNNEISEKSEIFDDQFSVERPDGSNFTLKIRSTKLEDSAMYFCASSIPGQRNEKLFFGSGTQLSVL.

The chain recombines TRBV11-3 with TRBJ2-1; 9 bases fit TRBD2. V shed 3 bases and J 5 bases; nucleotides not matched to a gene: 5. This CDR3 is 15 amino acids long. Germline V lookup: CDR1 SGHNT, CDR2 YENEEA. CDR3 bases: TGTGCCAGCAGCTTTTCGGGACTAGCAAACAATGAGCAGTTCTTC. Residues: CASSFSGLANNEQFF.